This is a list of T cell receptor beta chains from one sample in a study of identical twins. TCRdb passed the 5' RACE reads through MiXCR, listing each CDR3 protein once. The sample has 400,000 to 550,000 distinct CDR3 sequences; roughly a fifth are singletons. The data were also submitted as part of a second study, on T cells expressing NK-cell markers.

Input material: CD4+ T cells sorted from blood. The receptors were sampled from a woman under 30 in good health. The CDR3 runs from the conserved cysteine through the conserved F or W. A D gene is named only where the DNA matches it firmly. Expanded clones get a size class; other rows say once, few or many, or leave the size out.

j_call d_call v_call clone_size cdr3_aa cdr3_nt
TRBJ1-1 - TRBV5-1 few CASSLNRVTEAFF TGCGCCAGCAGCTTGAACAGGGTCACTGAAGCTTTCTTT
TRBJ1-1 - TRBV30 - CASSRSSEAFF TGTGCCTCCTCCCGGTCCTCCGAAGCTTTCTTT
TRBJ2-5 - TRBV10-3 - CAISDRGSDQETQYF TGTGCCATCAGTGATCGGGGTTCGGACCAAGAGACCCAGTACTTC
TRBJ2-5 TRBD1 TRBV20-1 few CSAVQGAETQYF TGCAGTGCCGTTCAGGGGGCGGAGACCCAGTACTTC
TRBJ2-3 - TRBV5-1 - CASSLGPLSSTDTQYF TGCGCCAGCAGCTTGGGCCCCCTCTCTAGCACAGATACGCAGTATTTT
TRBJ2-2 TRBD2 TRBV5-1 few CASSFRYGGSSANTGELFF TGCGCCAGCAGCTTCCGTTACGGGGGGTCTTCCGCGAACACCGGGGAGCTGTTTTTT
TRBJ1-1 - TRBV21-1 few CASSNNPGQVNTEAFF TGTGCCAGCAGCAATAATCCGGGACAGGTGAACACTGAAGCTTTCTTT
TRBJ1-2 - TRBV5-1 - CASSLVPDSGGGYTF TGCGCCAGCAGCTTGGTACCAGACAGCGGCGGTGGCTACACCTTC
TRBJ2-7 - TRBV20-1 few CSARPSGVYEQYF TGCAGTGCTCGGCCGTCCGGGGTCTACGAGCAGTACTTC
TRBJ2-3 TRBD2 TRBV7-2 - CASSVSSGRGPDTQYF TGTGCCAGCAGCGTTAGCAGCGGGAGAGGGCCAGATACGCAGTATTTT
TRBJ2-5 TRBD2 TRBV5-1 - CASSLSLLAGGEETQYF TGCGCCAGCAGCTTGTCCCTACTAGCGGGGGGAGAGGAGACCCAGTACTTC
TRBJ2-2 - TRBV10-3 - CAISATRATGELFF TGTGCCATCAGTGCGACTAGGGCTACCGGGGAGCTGTTTTTT
TRBJ2-1 TRBD2 TRBV7-8 - CASSGGLARSEQFF TGTGCCAGCAGCGGGGGACTAGCCCGGAGTGAGCAGTTCTTC
TRBJ2-1 TRBD2 TRBV29-1 - CSVGFTSAEQFF TGCAGCGTTGGGTTTACTAGCGCTGAGCAGTTCTTC
TRBJ1-1 - TRBV12-3/TRBV12-4 - CASSLDQESRKAFF TGTGCCAGCAGTTTAGACCAGGAGTCTCGGAAAGCTTTCTTT
TRBJ2-7 TRBD1 TRBV5-1 few CASSLDDGTVGGQYF TGCGCCAGCAGCTTGGACGACGGGACAGTCGGCGGGCAGTACTTC
TRBJ2-1 - TRBV20-1 - CSAPDQSYNEQFF TGCAGTGCTCCCGACCAATCCTACAATGAGCAGTTCTTC
TRBJ2-1 - TRBV7-9 - CASSLGPVGAEQFF TGTGCCAGCAGCTTAGGGCCCGTGGGGGCTGAGCAGTTCTTC
TRBJ2-5 TRBD2 TRBV5-1 - CASSLVSGLEETQYF TGCGCCAGCAGCTTGGTATCAGGACTAGAAGAGACCCAGTACTTC
TRBJ1-1 - TRBV12-3/TRBV12-4 many CASSFWGTQAFF TGTGCCAGCAGTTTCTGGGGAACACAAGCTTTCTTT
TRBJ2-3 - TRBV12-3/TRBV12-4 many CASSPYRGSYTDTQYF TGTGCCAGCAGTCCCTACCGTGGCAGCTACACAGATACGCAGTATTTT
TRBJ2-7 TRBD1 TRBV5-1 - CASSLAIPGQGYEQYF TGCGCCAGCAGCTTGGCGATTCCGGGACAGGGATACGAGCAGTACTTC
TRBJ2-1 TRBD2 TRBV20-1 - CSARDAGGLNEQFF TGCAGTGCTAGAGACGCGGGGGGGCTCAATGAGCAGTTCTTC
TRBJ2-7 TRBD2 TRBV29-1 few CSVRTSGHYEQYF TGCAGCGTTCGGACTAGCGGGCACTACGAGCAGTACTTC
TRBJ1-4 - TRBV20-1 - CSAFRVTTNEKLFF TGCAGTGCTTTCAGGGTCACAACTAATGAAAAACTGTTTTTT
TRBJ1-2 - TRBV6-5 - CASSYDGLAGGYGYTF TGTGCCAGCAGTTACGATGGTCTGGCCGGGGGCTATGGCTACACCTTC
TRBJ2-2 - TRBV29-1 few CSVDSRNTGELFF TGCAGCGTTGATAGTCGGAACACCGGGGAGCTGTTTTTT
TRBJ2-7 TRBD2 TRBV4-3 few CASSPLAGDHEQYF TGCGCCAGCAGCCCGCTAGCGGGAGATCACGAGCAGTACTTC
TRBJ2-6 TRBD1 TRBV2 - CASRGQGGSGANVLTF TGTGCCAGCCGAGGACAGGGAGGTTCTGGGGCCAACGTCCTGACTTTC
TRBJ2-7 TRBD2 TRBV27 few CASSREAAGGGTYEQYF TGTGCCAGCAGCCGCGAGGCAGCGGGAGGGGGGACCTACGAGCAGTACTTC
TRBJ2-2 TRBD2 TRBV3-1 - CASSQAGSGTNTGELFF TGTGCCAGCAGTCAAGCGGGGTCGGGGACGAACACCGGGGAGCTGTTTTTT
TRBJ1-5 - TRBV29-1 few CSVRGLNQPQHF TGCAGCGTAAGGGGCCTCAATCAGCCCCAGCATTTT
TRBJ2-1 TRBD2 TRBV11-2 - CASSLIISGGPLFRNEQFF TGTGCCAGCAGCTTAATTATTAGCGGGGGACCTCTCTTTAGGAATGAGCAGTTCTTC
TRBJ2-3 TRBD2 TRBV6-1 few CASSEAGTSGTDTQYF TGTGCCAGCAGTGAGGCCGGGACTAGCGGCACAGATACGCAGTATTTT